This is a list of T cell receptor beta chains from one sample in a study of T cells in Graves' hyperthyroidism and ophthalmopathy. TCRdb independently ran MiXCR on the multiplex PCR reads; one entry per CDR3 protein. The data show fewer than 500,000 distinct CDR3 sequences, with roughly 13% seen just once and roughly 20% held by the top ten. Sample: blood. The receptor source for this set is a man aged 25 to 40 with Graves' hyperthyroidism that later progressed to Graves' ophthalmopathy. The CDR3 runs from the conserved cysteine through the conserved F or W.

CDR3 protein	J gene	V gene
CASSAVHEQFF	TRBJ2-1	TRBV2
CASSLQGSDTEAFF	TRBJ1-1	TRBV5-6
CASSSYQRRGVNYGYTF	TRBJ1-2	TRBV9
CASSLRPRETQYF	TRBJ2-5	TRBV14
CASKKTVNSNQPQHF	TRBJ1-5	TRBV6-1
CASSSKGAPLASYEQYF	TRBJ2-7	TRBV5-1
CASSAGQGGREKPYF	TRBJ2-3	TRBV9
CASSLGGQGPYNEQFF	TRBJ2-1	TRBV5-1
CASSSSQGADTQYF	TRBJ2-3	TRBV5-4
CSAPGQGEAGNTIYF	TRBJ1-3	TRBV29-1
CASSSQGARGNTIYF	TRBJ1-3	TRBV7-9
CASSQDRLAGLNEQYF	TRBJ2-7	TRBV11-2
CASSLYEGASNQPQHF	TRBJ1-5	TRBV11-2
CASSKGQGAPRNPYF	TRBJ2-5	TRBV5-6
CASSLEPLETQYF	TRBJ2-5	TRBV7-9
CAWSGQLGDTQYF	TRBJ2-3	TRBV30
CAISEVQGGYEQYF	TRBJ2-7	TRBV10-3
CSVGGQGEADTQYF	TRBJ2-3	TRBV29-1
CASSYTFSGSTEAFF	TRBJ1-1	TRBV6-5
CSASSGRGGETQYF	TRBJ2-5	TRBV20-1
CASSVNAGELFF	TRBJ2-2	TRBV9
CASSSTGNEQFF	TRBJ2-1	TRBV5-1